This T cell receptor (beta chain) was sequenced for a study of OX40 agonist ivuxolimab in advanced cancers. Sequencing used immunoSEQ multiplex PCR; TCRdb keeps in-frame clones, though not all of them. The sample consists of 100,000 to 110,000 clones, about 89% of them appearing once. This clone occurred once. This TCR came from an adult with an advanced solid tumor such as melanoma, head and neck, liver or kidney cancer. Sample: CD4+ or CD8+ T cells sorted from blood, taken in a trial of the OX40 agonist ivuxolimab.

DNA of the CDR3: TGCGCCAGCAGCTTCCCCAGGGGCTCTAACACTGAAGCTTTCTTT. Protein sequence: CASSFPRGSNTEAFF. The genes are TRBV5-1 and TRBJ1-1; perhaps TRBD1 as D (6 bases). Germline V CDR1 and CDR2: SGHRS, YFSETQ. This CDR3 spans 15 amino acids. V lost 2 bases to trimming and J lost 2 bases, with 13 bases between them.